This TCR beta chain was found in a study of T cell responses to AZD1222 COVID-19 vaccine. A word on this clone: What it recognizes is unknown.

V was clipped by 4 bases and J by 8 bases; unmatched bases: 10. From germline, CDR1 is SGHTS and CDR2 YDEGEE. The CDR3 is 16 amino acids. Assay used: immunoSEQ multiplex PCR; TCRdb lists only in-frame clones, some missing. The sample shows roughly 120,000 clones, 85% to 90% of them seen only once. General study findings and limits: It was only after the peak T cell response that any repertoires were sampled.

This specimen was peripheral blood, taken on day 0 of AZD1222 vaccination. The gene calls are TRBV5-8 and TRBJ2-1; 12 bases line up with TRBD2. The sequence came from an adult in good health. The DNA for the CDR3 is TGTGCCAGCAGCCGACGGAGGACTAGCGGGACTGATGAGCAGTTCTTC. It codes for CASSRRRTSGTDEQFF.